These T cell receptor beta chains were read from a single sample in a study of blood T cell repertoires in COVID-19. This table comes from immunoSEQ multiplex PCR, and its TCRdb copy is limited to in-frame clones, with some not included. The sample includes 95,000 to 150,000 clones, 65% to 80% seen only once; the top ten take around 0.9%. Source material: peripheral blood. The receptors derive from a human donor with acute or convalescent COVID-19. The donor label of this sample is uncertain. Both conserved end residues are part of each CDR3.

J gene,V gene,CDR3 length,CDR3 protein
TRBJ2-7,TRBV7-2,13,CASSLGLAYEQYF
TRBJ1-4,TRBV29-1,12,CSVAWGGEKLFF
TRBJ1-6,TRBV2,15,CASSEGGLINSPLHF
TRBJ2-3,TRBV9,15,CASSPRLAGGPTQYF
TRBJ2-1,TRBV2,15,CASTAWDRGNNEQFF
TRBJ1-4,TRBV7-9,14,CASSLGPGEGKLFF
TRBJ2-2,TRBV6-5,14,CASEKQGRTGELFF
TRBJ1-1,TRBV10-1,16,CASSDYPRGGNTEAFF
TRBJ1-1,TRBV2,13,CASRLRGRTEAFF
TRBJ1-6,TRBV19,15,CASRRQGADNSPLHF
TRBJ1-4,TRBV12-3/TRBV12-4,12,CTRGATNEKLFF
TRBJ2-7,TRBV6-1,15,CASSELGFSSYEQYF
TRBJ1-1,TRBV7-9,14,CASSPSRVNTEAFF
TRBJ2-1,TRBV29-1,16,CSVDRWTGASYNEQFF
TRBJ2-3,TRBV11-3,13,CASSLGGTDTQYF